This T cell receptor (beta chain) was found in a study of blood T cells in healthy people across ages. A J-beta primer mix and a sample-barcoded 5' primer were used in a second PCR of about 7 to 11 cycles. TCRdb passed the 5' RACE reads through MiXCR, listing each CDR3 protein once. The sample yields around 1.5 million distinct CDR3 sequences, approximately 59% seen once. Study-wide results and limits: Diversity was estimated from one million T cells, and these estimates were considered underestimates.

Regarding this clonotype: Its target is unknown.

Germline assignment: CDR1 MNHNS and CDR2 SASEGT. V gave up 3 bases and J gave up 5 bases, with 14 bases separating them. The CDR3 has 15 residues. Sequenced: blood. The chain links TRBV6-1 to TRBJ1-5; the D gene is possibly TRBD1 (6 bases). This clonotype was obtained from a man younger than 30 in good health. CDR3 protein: CASSEPTGMDQPQHF. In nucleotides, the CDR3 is TGTGCCAGCAGTGAGCCAACAGGGATGGATCAGCCCCAGCATTTT.